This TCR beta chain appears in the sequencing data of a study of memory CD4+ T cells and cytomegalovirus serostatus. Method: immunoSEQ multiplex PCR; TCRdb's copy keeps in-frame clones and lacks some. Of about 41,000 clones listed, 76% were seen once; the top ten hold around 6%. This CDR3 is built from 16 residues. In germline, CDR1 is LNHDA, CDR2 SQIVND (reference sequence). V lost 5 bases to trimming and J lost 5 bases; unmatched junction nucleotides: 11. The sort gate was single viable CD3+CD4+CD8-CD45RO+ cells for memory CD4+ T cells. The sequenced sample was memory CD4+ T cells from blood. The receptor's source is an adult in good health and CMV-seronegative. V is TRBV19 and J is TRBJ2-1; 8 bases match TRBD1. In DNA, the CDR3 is TGTGCCAGTAGTCCGCGGACAGGGAGATGGGACAATGAGCAGTTCTTC. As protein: CASSPRTGRWDNEQFF.